A selection of T cell receptor beta chains follows, all from one sample in a study of post-analysis software for immune sequencing data. TCRdb itself ran the PCR reads through MiXCR, one entry per CDR3 protein. Among about 460,000 distinct CDR3 sequences listed, around 40% were seen once. Sequenced: blood. These receptors were collected from a girl aged 5-17 years with multiple sclerosis. CDR3s include the opening cysteine and the closing phenylalanine or tryptophan. The D gene is left open where the match is weak. The size field is filled for only some rows; it gives once, few, many or a size class.

NA,TRBV7-2,TRBJ2-7,few,CASSLGLAREQYF,TGTGCCAGCAGCCTCGGGCTAGCTCGCGAGCAGTACTTC
TRBD2,TRBV20-1,TRBJ2-3,NA,CSAVLLAGGTDTQYF,TGCAGTGCTGTTCTACTAGCGGGAGGAACAGATACGCAGTATTTT
TRBD2,TRBV20-1,TRBJ2-7,NA,CSATIPGLAAYEQYF,TGCAGTGCTACTATACCGGGACTAGCGGCTTACGAGCAGTACTTC
TRBD2,TRBV20-1,TRBJ2-1,NA,CSARPGLAGFGEQFF,TGCAGTGCTAGACCAGGACTAGCGGGTTTTGGTGAGCAGTTCTTC
NA,TRBV7-3,TRBJ2-7,few,CASSLGINEQYF,TGTGCCAGCAGCTTAGGGATAAACGAGCAGTACTTC
TRBD1,TRBV27,TRBJ1-2,NA,CASSLGQGMSGYTF,TGTGCCAGCAGTTTGGGACAGGGGATGTCCGGCTACACCTTC
NA,TRBV7-9,TRBJ2-3,few,CASSQMGGTLEDGTQYF,TGTGCCAGCAGCCAAATGGGGGGGACACTCGAGGACGGTACGCAGTATTTT
NA,TRBV28,TRBJ1-4,NA,CASCRKDRYNEKLFF,TGTGCCAGCTGTAGAAAGGACCGTTATAATGAAAAACTGTTTTTT
NA,TRBV3-1,TRBJ2-3,NA,CASSQDPSPGGGTDTQYF,TGTGCCAGCAGCCAAGATCCTTCTCCAGGGGGGGGAACAGATACGCAGTATTTT
NA,TRBV3-1,TRBJ2-5,NA,CASSLGQYQETQYF,TGTGCCAGCAGCCTAGGACAGTATCAAGAGACCCAGTACTTC
NA,TRBV25-1,TRBJ1-5,NA,CASSEHGGPQHF,TGTGCCAGCAGTGAACACGGGGGGCCCCAGCATTTT
NA,TRBV29-1,TRBJ2-1,many,CITSEGHNEQFF,TGCATCACCTCTGAAGGCCACAATGAGCAGTTCTTC
TRBD1,TRBV5-1,TRBJ1-1,few,CASSDGQGAAEAFF,TGCGCCAGCAGCGATGGACAGGGGGCAGCTGAAGCTTTCTTT
TRBD2,TRBV29-1,TRBJ2-7,few,CSVAELAGEHEQYF,TGCAGCGTTGCCGAACTAGCGGGAGAACACGAGCAGTACTTC
TRBD2,TRBV20-1,TRBJ2-3,NA,CGAPPAREGADTQYF,TGCGGTGCTCCCCCAGCGAGGGAGGGCGCAGATACGCAGTATTTT
NA,TRBV12-3/TRBV12-4,TRBJ1-5,once,CASSLVGDGPQHF,TGTGCCAGCAGTTTGGTAGGGGATGGGCCCCAGCATTTT
NA,TRBV24-1,TRBJ2-5,NA,CATSDLSKTQYF,TGTGCCACCAGTGATTTGTCGAAGACCCAGTACTTC
NA,TRBV7-2,TRBJ1-2,NA,CASSFYISYGYTF,TGTGCCAGCAGCTTTTACATATCCTATGGCTACACCTTC
NA,TRBV29-1,TRBJ1-2,NA,CSVWGPKFPYGYTF,TGCAGCGTCTGGGGACCGAAGTTCCCCTATGGCTACACCTTC
TRBD1,TRBV4-1,TRBJ1-5,NA,CASSQRQGSGQPQHF,TGCGCCAGCAGCCAGAGACAGGGGTCGGGTCAGCCCCAGCATTTT
NA,TRBV20-1,TRBJ2-1,few,CSARDLTGTLDNEQFF,TGCAGTGCTAGAGATCTCACAGGAACACTTGACAATGAGCAGTTCTTC
NA,TRBV6-6,TRBJ2-4,NA,CASRSQGFSSKNIQYF,TGTGCCAGCAGATCCCAGGGGTTTAGTTCCAAAAACATTCAGTACTTC
NA,TRBV9,TRBJ2-6,NA,CASSNPTVPGANVLTF,TGTGCCAGCAGCAACCCGACAGTGCCTGGGGCCAACGTCCTGACTTTC
NA,TRBV12-3/TRBV12-4,TRBJ1-4,NA,CASSFGRNNEKLFF,TGTGCCAGCAGTTTCGGACGGAATAATGAAAAACTGTTTTTT
NA,TRBV6-6,TRBJ2-5,NA,CASSYYADTPQETQYF,TGTGCCAGCAGTTACTATGCGGACACACCTCAAGAGACCCAGTACTTC
NA,TRBV11-2,TRBJ1-2,few,CASSLDRPGWCYEYGYTF,TGTGCCAGCAGCTTAGATCGGCCAGGGTGGTGTTATGAGTATGGCTACACCTTC
NA,TRBV28,TRBJ2-4,NA,CASTTIENIQYF,TGTGCCAGCACCACCATCGAAAACATTCAGTACTTC
TRBD2,TRBV12-3/TRBV12-4,TRBJ2-7,NA,CASSASGSTGVEQYF,TGTGCCAGCAGTGCTAGCGGGAGCACAGGGGTCGAGCAGTACTTC
NA,TRBV27,TRBJ2-1,NA,CASGYLGYNEQFF,TGTGCCAGCGGTTACCTGGGCTACAATGAGCAGTTCTTC
NA,TRBV7-2,TRBJ2-1,NA,CASSLAPGFNNEQFF,TGTGCCAGCAGCCTAGCCCCTGGGTTCAACAATGAGCAGTTCTTC
NA,TRBV3-1,TRBJ2-3,few,CASSQGGRLGTDTQYF,TGTGCCAGCAGCCAAGGGGGGAGGCTTGGCACAGATACGCAGTATTTT
TRBD2,TRBV20-1,TRBJ2-3,NA,CSVVVGGGTDTQYF,TGCAGTGTCGTGGTCGGGGGGGGTACAGATACGCAGTATTTT
TRBD1,TRBV5-1,TRBJ2-5,NA,CASSLAGQGVETQYF,TGCGCCAGCAGCTTGGCCGGACAGGGAGTCGAGACCCAGTACTTC
TRBD2,TRBV6-2/TRBV6-3,TRBJ2-1,NA,CASSRLAASYNEQFF,TGTGCCAGCAGCCGACTAGCGGCCTCCTACAATGAGCAGTTCTTC
NA,TRBV29-1,TRBJ2-5,NA,CSVEDRADQETQYF,TGCAGCGTTGAAGATAGGGCCGACCAAGAGACCCAGTACTTC
NA,TRBV12-3/TRBV12-4,TRBJ2-7,few,CASSVQGTYEQYF,TGTGCCAGCAGTGTTCAGGGAACCTACGAGCAGTACTTC
TRBD2,TRBV12-3/TRBV12-4,TRBJ2-3,NA,CASRGTRGVADTQYF,TGTGCCAGCAGGGGGACTAGGGGGGTTGCAGATACGCAGTATTTT
NA,TRBV6-1,TRBJ2-1,NA,CASTVVLYSNEQFF,TGTGCCAGCACCGTCGTCCTTTACAGCAATGAGCAGTTCTTC
NA,TRBV5-1,TRBJ2-7,NA,CASSMAGNSYEQYF,TGCGCCAGCAGCATGGCGGGAAACTCCTACGAGCAGTACTTC
NA,TRBV7-3,TRBJ1-1,NA,CASSRDTNTEAFF,TGTGCCAGCAGCCGGGACACGAACACTGAAGCTTTCTTT
NA,TRBV13,TRBJ2-3,NA,CASSLGDPGRGTDTQYF,TGTGCCAGCAGCTTAGGGGATCCGGGACGTGGCACAGATACGCAGTATTTT
NA,TRBV19,TRBJ2-2,NA,CASTVQGMGGELFF,TGTGCCAGTACCGTACAGGGAATGGGCGGGGAGCTGTTTTTT